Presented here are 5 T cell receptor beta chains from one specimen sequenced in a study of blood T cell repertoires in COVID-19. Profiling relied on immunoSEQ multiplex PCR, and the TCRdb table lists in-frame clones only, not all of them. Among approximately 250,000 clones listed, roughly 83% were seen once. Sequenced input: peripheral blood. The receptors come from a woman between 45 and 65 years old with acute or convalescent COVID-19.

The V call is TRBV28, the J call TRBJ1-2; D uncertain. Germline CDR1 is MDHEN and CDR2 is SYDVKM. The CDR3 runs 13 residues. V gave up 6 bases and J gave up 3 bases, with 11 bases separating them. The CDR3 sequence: CASSPLQYYGYTF. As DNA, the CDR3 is TGTGCCAGCAGCCCGTTACAGTACTATGGCTACACCTTC.

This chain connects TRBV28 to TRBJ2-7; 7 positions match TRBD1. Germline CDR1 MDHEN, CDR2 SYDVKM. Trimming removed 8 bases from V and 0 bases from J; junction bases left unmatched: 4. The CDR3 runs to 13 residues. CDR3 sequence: CASVTGNSYEQYF. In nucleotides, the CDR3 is TGTGCCAGCGTGACAGGGAACTCCTACGAGCAGTACTTC.

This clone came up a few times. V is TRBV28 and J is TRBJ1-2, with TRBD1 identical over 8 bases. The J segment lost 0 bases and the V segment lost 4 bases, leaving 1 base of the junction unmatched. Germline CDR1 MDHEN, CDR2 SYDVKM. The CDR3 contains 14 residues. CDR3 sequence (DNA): TGTGCCAGCAGTTACAGGGGGTCTAACTATGGCTACACCTTC. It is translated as CASSYRGSNYGYTF.

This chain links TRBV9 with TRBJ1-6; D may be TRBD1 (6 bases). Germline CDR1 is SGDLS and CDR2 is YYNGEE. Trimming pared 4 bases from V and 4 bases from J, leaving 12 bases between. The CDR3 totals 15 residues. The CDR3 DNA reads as TGTGCCAGCAGCACCGGACAGAATTATAATTCACCCCTCCACTTT. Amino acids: CASSTGQNYNSPLHF.

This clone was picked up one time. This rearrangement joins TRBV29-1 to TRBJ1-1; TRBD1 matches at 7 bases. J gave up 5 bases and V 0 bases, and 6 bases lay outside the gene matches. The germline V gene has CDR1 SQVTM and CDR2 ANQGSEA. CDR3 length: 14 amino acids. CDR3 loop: CSVEERGRRTEAFF. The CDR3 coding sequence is TGCAGCGTTGAAGAAAGGGGGCGGCGGACTGAAGCTTTCTTT. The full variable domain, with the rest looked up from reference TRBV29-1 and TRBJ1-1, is SAVISQKPSRDICQRGTSLTIQCQVDSQVTMMFWYRQQPGQSLTLIATANQGSEATYESGFVIDKFPISRPNLTFSTLTVSNMSPEDSSIYLCSVEERGRRTEAFFGQGTRLTVV.